Listed below are T cell receptor beta chains from one sample, sequenced in a study of blood T cell repertoires in COVID-19. Clones were read by immunoSEQ multiplex PCR, and TCRdb kept only the in-frame ones, dropping some. The data show about 300,000 clones, with around 86% seen just once and around 1.4% held by the top ten. The sample taken for sequencing was peripheral blood. The receptor source for this set is a man between 65 and 80 years old with acute or convalescent COVID-19. The CDR3 runs from the conserved cysteine through the conserved F or W. The D gene is left open where the match is weak. Clone size is stated in some rows and not others, as once, few, many or a class when expanded.

D,J,size,V,DNA,CDR3
TRBD1,TRBJ1-2,few,TRBV4-2,TGTGCCAGCAGCCAAGACGGGACAGGTCAAAGTGGCTACACCTTC,CASSQDGTGQSGYTF
TRBD1,TRBJ1-4,few,TRBV3-1/TRBV3-2,TGTGCCAGCAGCCATATGAACAGGGGGCTGGGTGAAAAACTGTTTTTT,CASSHMNRGLGEKLFF
TRBD2,TRBJ2-1,-,TRBV4-2,TGTGCCAGCAGATGGCGGGAGGGATACAATGAGCAGTTCTTC,CASRWREGYNEQFF
-,TRBJ2-5,-,TRBV5-4,TGTGCCAGCAGCAAACAGCAGGCAGAGACCCAGTACTTC,CASSKQQAETQYF
TRBD2,TRBJ2-2,-,TRBV28,TGTGCCAGCAGTTTTGAGCGGGGGTACGGGCGGCTGTTTTTT,CASSFERGYGRLFF
-,TRBJ2-7,-,TRBV5-1,TGCGCCAGCAGCTTGGGGACCCAGGGGGAGCAGTACTTC,CASSLGTQGEQYF
TRBD2,TRBJ2-3,-,TRBV9,TGTGCCAGCAGCTCCCTTCCGGGACTAGCGACAGATACGCAGTATTTT,CASSSLPGLATDTQYF
-,TRBJ2-5,-,TRBV9,TGTGCCAGCAGCACCGATCCCTCAACAAGCCAGTACTTC,CASSTDPSTSQYF
TRBD1,TRBJ1-6,-,TRBV5-1,TGCGCCAGCAGCCCGGACAGGGGATCAGGTTCACCCCTCCACTTT,CASSPDRGSGSPLHF
TRBD1,TRBJ2-3,-,TRBV18,TGTGCCAGCTCACTGACAGGGGCAGATACGCAGTATTTT,CASSLTGADTQYF
TRBD1,TRBJ1-2,-,TRBV5-4,TGTGCCAGCAGCTCACGGACAGGGGCCTATGGCTACACCTTC,CASSSRTGAYGYTF
TRBD1,TRBJ1-2,-,TRBV28,TGTGCCAGCAGTTTAAGTCCCCGGACAGGGGTGAGTTACACCTTC,CASSLSPRTGVSYTF
-,TRBJ1-6,once,TRBV3-1/TRBV3-2,TGTGCCAGCAGCCCTCAGAGGGGGGGTTCACCCCTCCACTTT,CASSPQRGGSPLHF
-,TRBJ2-7,-,TRBV28,TGTGCCAGCACGGGGGTTACCTACGAGCAGTACTTC,CASTGVTYEQYF
TRBD1,TRBJ1-1,-,TRBV6-5,TGTGCCAGCAGACAAGGGACAGGGGAAGCTTTCTTT,CASRQGTGEAFF
TRBD1,TRBJ1-2,-,TRBV19,TGTGCCAGTTTCGGACAGGACTATGGCTACACCTTC,CASFGQDYGYTF
-,TRBJ1-2,-,TRBV29-1,TGCAGCGTTGACGGGTATGGTGGCTACACCTTC,CSVDGYGGYTF
-,TRBJ1-4,-,TRBV2,TGTGCCAGCCAGACATCAACTAATGAAAAACTGTTTTTT,CASQTSTNEKLFF
TRBD2,TRBJ2-7,few,TRBV5-1,TGCGCCAGCAGCCTAGCGACTAGCGGAACCTACGAGCAGTACTTC,CASSLATSGTYEQYF
-,TRBJ2-2,-,TRBV19,TGTGCCAGTAGACAGGGAAACGGGGAGCTGTTTTTT,CASRQGNGELFF
TRBD1,TRBJ2-7,-,TRBV28,TGTGCCAGCAGCCGGGGACAGCCTAGCTCCTACGAGCAGTACTTC,CASSRGQPSSYEQYF
-,TRBJ1-2,-,TRBV2,TGTGCCAGCCAGGCAGGGGCTATGGATGGCTACACCTTC,CASQAGAMDGYTF
-,TRBJ1-2,-,TRBV19,TGTGCCAGTAGTCCGGGACACTCTAACTATGGCTACACCTTC,CASSPGHSNYGYTF
-,TRBJ1-5,-,TRBV2,TGTGCCAGCACTAGACAGGTTAGCAATCAGCCCCAGCATTTT,CASTRQVSNQPQHF
-,TRBJ1-1,-,TRBV12-3/TRBV12-4,TGTGCCAGCAGTTTGTTCCAGAGGACTGAAGCTTTCTTT,CASSLFQRTEAFF
-,TRBJ1-1,-,TRBV29-1,TGCAGCGCCCTTAAAGGGCGGGTAAACACTGAAGCTTTCTTT,CSALKGRVNTEAFF
-,TRBJ2-2,few,TRBV5-1,TGCGCCAGCAGCTTGGCCCAAGGGGACACCGGGGAGCTGTTTTTT,CASSLAQGDTGELFF
-,TRBJ1-1,few,TRBV7-9,TGTGCCAGCAGCATCCGGACAGAAGGGCACACTGAAGCTTTCTTT,CASSIRTEGHTEAFF
TRBD2,TRBJ2-1,few,TRBV28,TGTGCCAGCAGTCCAGCCGGGACTAGCGGGATAGGTGAGCAGTTCTTC,CASSPAGTSGIGEQFF
TRBD2,TRBJ2-1,-,TRBV4-3,TGCGCCAGCAGCCAAGCGGGGGGGTCAGGTGAGCAGTTCTTC,CASSQAGGSGEQFF
-,TRBJ2-7,once,TRBV5-6,TGTGCCAGCAGCCCTTTACTGCTGACTGGACTACCCTTGGAGTTC,CASSPLLLTGLPLEF
TRBD1,TRBJ2-5,-,TRBV5-1,TGCGCCAGCAGCTTGGGCCAGGGGGCGGAGACCCAGTACTTC,CASSLGQGAETQYF
-,TRBJ2-7,-,TRBV3-1/TRBV3-2,TGTGCCAGCAGCCAAGAGGTAACAGGGTCTTTTAGTGACGAGCAGTACTTC,CASSQEVTGSFSDEQYF
-,TRBJ2-5,-,TRBV5-6,TGTGCCAGCAGCTTGGCCGTTGCGTGGACCCAGTACTTC,CASSLAVAWTQYF
-,TRBJ2-2,-,TRBV9,TGTGCCAGCAAGGGGGGACAGCTTAACACCGGGGAGCTGTTTTTT,CASKGGQLNTGELFF
-,TRBJ1-5,-,TRBV20-1,TGCAGTGCTAGTGCAGGGGATCAGCCCCAGCATTTT,CSASAGDQPQHF
TRBD2,TRBJ2-2,-,TRBV6-5,TGTGCCAGCAGTTACTCTGGACTAGCGGGAGCCGGGGAGCTGTTTTTT,CASSYSGLAGAGELFF